This T cell receptor beta chain was sequenced in a study of radiotherapy plus CTLA-4 blockade in lung cancer. TCRdb's table, derived via immunoSEQ multiplex PCR, lists solely in-frame clones and lacks some. The profile shows about 51,000 clones, 65% to 85% of them singletons. V dropped 6 bases and J dropped 3 bases, with 4 bases sitting between them. The CDR3 totals 11 residues. Per the germline V gene, CDR1 is LNHDA and CDR2 is SQIVND (reference sequence). This sequence was found in a human donor with non-small cell lung cancer whose response to radiotherapy plus ipilimumab could not be evaluated. Source: peripheral blood, taken from a patient treated with radiotherapy plus ipilimumab. V and J are TRBV19 and TRBJ2-3; no reliable D call. The CDR3 loop reads CASSNTDTQYF. The DNA of the CDR3 is TGTGCCAGTAGCAATACAGATACGCAGTATTTT.